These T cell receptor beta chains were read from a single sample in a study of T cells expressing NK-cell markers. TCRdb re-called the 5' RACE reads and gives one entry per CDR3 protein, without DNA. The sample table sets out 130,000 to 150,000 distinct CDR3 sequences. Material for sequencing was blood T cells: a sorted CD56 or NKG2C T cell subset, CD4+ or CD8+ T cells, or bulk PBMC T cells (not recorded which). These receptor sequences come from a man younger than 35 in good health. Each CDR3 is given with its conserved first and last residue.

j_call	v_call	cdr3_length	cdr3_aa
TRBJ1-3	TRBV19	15	CASSIATGTGNTIYF
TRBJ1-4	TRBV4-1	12	CASSRGFEKLFF
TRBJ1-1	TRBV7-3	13	CASSFSLNTEAFF
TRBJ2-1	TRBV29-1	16	CSVEDPLAGLYNEQFF
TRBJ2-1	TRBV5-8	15	CASSEGQGLYNEQFF
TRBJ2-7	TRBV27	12	CASSISGYEQYF
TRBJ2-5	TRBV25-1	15	CASSERGDGQETQYF
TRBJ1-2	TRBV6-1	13	CASSRPGVLGYTF
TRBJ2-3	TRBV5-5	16	CASSLVAGAPLDTQYF
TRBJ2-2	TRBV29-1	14	CSVAGQGSTGELFF
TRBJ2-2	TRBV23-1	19	CASTAPRLAGGLNTGELFF
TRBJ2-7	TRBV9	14	CASSVSGATYEQYF
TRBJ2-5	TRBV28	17	CASSLFLATSGQETQYF
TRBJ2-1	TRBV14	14	CASSHTSGTFEQFF
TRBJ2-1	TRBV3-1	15	CASSQDPAGGNEQFF
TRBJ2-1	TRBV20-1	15	CSARDKRERADEQFF
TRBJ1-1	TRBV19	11	CASVSGTEAFF
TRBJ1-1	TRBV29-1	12	CSVEEGGLEAFF
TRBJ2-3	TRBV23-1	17	CASSQSGTTFSADTQYF
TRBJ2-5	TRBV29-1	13	CSVELGYQETQYF
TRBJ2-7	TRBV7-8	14	CASSQAGGLYEQYF
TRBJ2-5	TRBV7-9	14	CAAAGLAGSETQYF
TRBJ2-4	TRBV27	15	CASSVWGSSGDIQYF
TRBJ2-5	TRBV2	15	CASRATGTGGETQYF
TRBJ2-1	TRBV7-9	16	CASSSPTSGDSNEQFF
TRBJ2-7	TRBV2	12	CASYALLVEQYF
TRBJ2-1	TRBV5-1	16	CASTSSRAQPDNEQFF
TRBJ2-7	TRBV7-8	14	CASSLTSGINEQYF
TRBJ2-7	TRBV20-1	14	CSARSVLSSYEQYF
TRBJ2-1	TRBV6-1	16	CASSPELAGVGNEQFF
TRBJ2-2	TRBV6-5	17	CASSYSTGLAGDVELFF
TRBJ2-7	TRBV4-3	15	CASSSDRAGSYEQYF
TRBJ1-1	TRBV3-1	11	CASMSNTEAFF
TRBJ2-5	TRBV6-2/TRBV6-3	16	CASSFTTGVEEETQYF
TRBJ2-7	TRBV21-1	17	CASSKAARRDSSYEQYF
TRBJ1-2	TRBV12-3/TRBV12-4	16	CASNPTGQLYNYGYTF
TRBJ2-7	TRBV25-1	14	CASRDGHLSYEQYF
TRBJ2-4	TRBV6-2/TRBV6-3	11	CASSYSGLGYF
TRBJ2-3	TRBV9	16	CASSAQIQGFADTQYF
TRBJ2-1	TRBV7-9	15	CASSLAAGVYNEQFF
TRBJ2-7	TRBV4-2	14	CASSPSMEGYEQYF
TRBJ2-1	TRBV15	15	CATSRGTGTYNEQFF
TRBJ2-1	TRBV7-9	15	CASSETGTGSNEQFF
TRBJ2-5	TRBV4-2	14	CASSQVLGAETQYF